A selection of T cell receptor beta chains follows, all from one sample in a study of CD8+ T cells in alopecia areata. Assay: immunoSEQ multiplex PCR; the TCRdb copy retains only in-frame clones and omits some. Here the sample spans 150,000 or so clones, just over 65% being singletons. The sample here was CD4+ T cells sorted from blood, taken at week 4, from a patient treated with tofacitinib. Receptors were obtained from a human donor with alopecia areata. CDR3s leave out the opening cysteine and the closing phenylalanine or tryptophan. D genes are given only for firm matches. For some rows the clone size is stated as once, few or many, or as a class when expanded; others skip it.

>TRBJ2-5|TRBV5-4|TRBD2|.
ASSLRTSGQETQY
>TRBJ1-1|TRBV30|.|.
AWRPSGKNTEAF
>TRBJ2-7|TRBV6-6|.|.
ASTTGDKTYEQY
>TRBJ2-7|TRBV30|.|.
AWDLGRVSYEQY
>TRBJ1-5|TRBV29-1|.|.
SVGDQPQH
>TRBJ1-5|TRBV4-3|TRBD1|.
ASSQDPPGGGQPQH
>TRBJ1-1|TRBV13|TRBD1|.
ASSFRGRSTEAF
>TRBJ2-3|TRBV29-1|.|.
SVGDTQY
>TRBJ1-2|TRBV5-1|.|.
ASSLHPNQFYGYT
>TRBJ2-7|TRBV7-3|TRBD2|few
ASSLRGGDEQY
>TRBJ1-2|TRBV4-3|.|.
ASSPSRFTAGYT
>TRBJ2-7|TRBV9|.|.
ASSLSGMTYEQY
>TRBJ2-6|TRBV5-4|.|.
ASSLGGGANVLT
>TRBJ2-3|TRBV5-1|.|.
ASSLGPLSVADTQY
>TRBJ1-2|TRBV5-1|.|few
ASSGDTYGYT
>TRBJ1-1|TRBV9|.|few
ASSVDGGGAEAF
>TRBJ2-3|TRBV7-8|TRBD2|.
ASSSQTSGGASADTQY
>TRBJ1-1|TRBV29-1|TRBD1|few
SVERGRDTEAF
>TRBJ2-7|TRBV11-2|.|once
ASSLALALYEQY
>TRBJ1-3|TRBV18|.|.
ASSPRGGNTIY